The 12 T cell receptor beta chains reported below all come from one sample, sequenced in a study of cytomegalovirus exposure and HLA in healthy donors. Amplification used 60 Vbeta primers and 13 Jbeta primers. The table came from immunoSEQ multiplex PCR; TCRdb's copy has only in-frame clones and leaves some out. This table has 100,000 to 150,000 clones, 80% to 90% appearing once. The sample taken for sequencing was PBMCs. The receptor source for this set is a woman aged 40 to 49 in good health and CMV-seropositive.

The J gene is TRBJ1-2, the V gene TRBV6-1, with D unresolved. Per germline, CDR1 MNHNS and CDR2 SASEGT. V shed 5 bases and J shed 9 bases, with 19 bases lying between them. The CDR3 totals 14 residues. The CDR3 coding sequence is TGTGCCAGCAGTTATGGAGAACCCCGTAATAGCTACACCTTC. It translates to CASSYGEPRNSYTF.

This rearrangement joins TRBV2 to TRBJ2-5; 9 nucleotides align to TRBD1. The J call is in doubt because the DNA end fits TRBJ2-7 better. Per the germline V gene, CDR1 is SNHLY and CDR2 is FYNNEI. The CDR3 is 14 residues long. The CDR3: CASSERQGVYEQYF. CDR3 sequence (DNA): TGTGCCAGCAGTGAACGACAGGGGGTCTACGAGCAGTACTTC.

The chain employs TRBV5-6 and TRBJ2-7; 7 bases are a match to TRBD1. V dropped 4 bases and J dropped 4; count of bases not matched to a gene: 11. Germline CDR1 is SGHDT and CDR2 is YYEEEE. The CDR3 is 15 residues long. This CDR3 is CASSRIETGLYEQYF. As DNA, the CDR3 is TGTGCCAGCAGCCGCATAGAGACAGGGCTATACGAGCAGTACTTC.

The chain employs TRBV12-1 and TRBJ1-3; whether TRBD1, the table's D call, matches the DNA was not checked. TRBV12-1 is annotated as a pseudogene. The length of the CDR3 is 19 residues. As DNA, the CDR3 is TGTGCCAGCAGTCGGGCTGTTAGGACAGGGGCAAGCTCTGGAAACACCATATATTTT. Residues: CASSRAVRTGASSGNTIYF.

The chain recombines TRBV9 with TRBJ1-2; 7 bases match TRBD1. Trimming removed 1 base from V and 8 bases from J; junction bases left unmatched: 14. The CDR3 has 16 residues. Germline CDR1 is SGDLS and CDR2 is YYNGEE. The CDR3 sequence is CASSVTGGLGGLGYTF. In nucleotides, the CDR3 is TGTGCCAGCAGCGTAACGGGGGGACTAGGGGGCTTAGGCTACACCTTC.

The CDR3 is CAADRTSGRRNEQFF. The CDR3 DNA is TGTGCCGCGGACCGGACTAGCGGGAGGAGGAATGAGCAGTTCTTC. This chain links TRBV30 with TRBJ2-1, with TRBD2 identical over 14 bases. The germline gives CDR1 GTSNPN, CDR2 SVGIG (reference sequence). V was clipped by 8 bases and J by 7 bases; unmatched bases: 10. The CDR3 loop spans 15 amino acids.

The chain has TRBV2 and TRBJ2-1, with 9 positions matching TRBD2. Trimming took 3 bases from V and 1 from J; bases not matched to a gene: 4. Germline V gene sequence: CDR1 SNHLY, CDR2 FYNNEI. The CDR3 length is 16 residues. The CDR3 sequence: CASSEVAGESYNEQFF. CDR3 bases: TGTGCCAGCAGTGAGGTAGCGGGAGAGTCCTACAATGAGCAGTTCTTC.

The chain has TRBV18 and TRBJ1-4; 8 positions match TRBD1. The CDR3 runs to 16 residues. Germline loops: CDR1 KGHSH, CDR2 LQKENI. Losses at the gene ends were 4 bases for V and 7 bases for J; bases not matched to a gene: 11. The CDR3 loop is CASSRLSGTGSEKLFF. For the CDR3, the DNA is TGTGCCAGCTCACGTCTCTCCGGGACAGGTAGTGAAAAACTGTTTTTT.

In regard to this clone: The junction shows a germline mismatch at one end, possibly a read error. The chain combines TRBV7-7 with TRBJ2-3; D not certain. There are 13 residues in the CDR3. Germline V CDR1 and CDR2: SSHAT, FNYEAQ (reference sequence). CDR3 in DNA: TGTGCTAGCAGCTTAAGCGTCGCAGATACGCAGTATTTT. Translating gives CASSLSVADTQYF.

This clone was picked up many times. The genes are TRBV19 and TRBJ2-1; a possible D gene is TRBD2 (6 bases). The germline V gene has CDR1 LNHDA and CDR2 SQIVND (reference sequence). CDR3 length: 17 residues. Trimming removed 3 bases at V and 6 bases at J, with 21 bases between. DNA for the CDR3: TGTGCCAGTAGTATCTACTATAGCGGAAGGGGTGGCAATGAGCAGTTCTTC. This gives the protein CASSIYYSGRGGNEQFF.

The V and J genes are TRBV7-9 and TRBJ1-1; D not resolved. Germline CDR1 reads SEHNR; CDR2 reads FQNEAQ (reference sequence). The CDR3 extends over 13 amino acids. V dropped 5 bases and J dropped 8 bases, with 15 bases sitting between them. CDR3 residues: CASSPHGQMEAFF. The CDR3 DNA reads TGTGCCAGCAGCCCGCACGGTCAAATGGAAGCTTTCTTT.

The chain is built from TRBV5-4 and TRBJ2-7, with unresolved D. V was pared by 0 bases and J by 0 bases, with 7 bases between. The CDR3 is 14 residues long. Germline V gene sequence: CDR1 SGHNT, CDR2 YYREEE (reference sequence). In DNA, the CDR3 is TGTGCCAGCAGCTTGGAGCCGGGCTCCTACGAGCAGTACTTC. Its translation is CASSLEPGSYEQYF.